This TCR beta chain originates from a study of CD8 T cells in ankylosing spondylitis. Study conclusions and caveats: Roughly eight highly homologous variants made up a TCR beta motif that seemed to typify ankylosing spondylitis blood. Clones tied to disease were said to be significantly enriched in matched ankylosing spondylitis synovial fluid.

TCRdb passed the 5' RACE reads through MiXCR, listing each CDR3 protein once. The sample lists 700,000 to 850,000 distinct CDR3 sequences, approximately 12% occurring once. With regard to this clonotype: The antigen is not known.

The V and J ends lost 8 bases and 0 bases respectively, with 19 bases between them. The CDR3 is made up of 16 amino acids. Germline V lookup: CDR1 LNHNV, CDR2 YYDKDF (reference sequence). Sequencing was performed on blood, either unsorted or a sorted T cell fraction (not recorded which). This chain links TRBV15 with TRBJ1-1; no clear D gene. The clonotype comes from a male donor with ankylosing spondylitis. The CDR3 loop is CATRSEVLFMNTEAFF. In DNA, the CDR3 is TGTGCCACCCGGTCTGAGGTCCTCTTCATGAACACTGAAGCTTTCTTT. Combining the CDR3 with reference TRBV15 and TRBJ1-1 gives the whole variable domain DAMVIQNPRYQVTQFGKPVTLSCSQTLNHNVMYWYQQKSSQAPKLLFHYYDKDFNNEADTPDNFQSRRPNTSFCFLDIRSPGLGDTAMYLCATRSEVLFMNTEAFFGQGTRLTVV.